The next 5 T cell receptor beta chains were all read from a single sample in a study of shared clonotypes between healthy human individuals. Using immunoSEQ multiplex PCR, the repertoire was profiled, and TCRdb retains in-frame clones only, with some absent. This sample has 2 million to 2.5 million clones, with approximately 95% found just once. Sequencing was carried out using naive CD4+ T cells sorted from blood. Indicated subset: CD45RA+ positively selected. Receptors originate from a man aged 18-30 years in good health.

The J gene is TRBJ2-1, the V gene TRBV7-6, with 9 bases aligning to TRBD1. The germline CDR1 and CDR2 sequences are SGHVS and FNYEAQ. V dropped 2 bases and J dropped 3; count of bases not matched to a gene: 2. This CDR3 is 15 amino acids long. The CDR3 is CASSLWTGDYNEQFF. CDR3 DNA: TGTGCCAGCAGCTTATGGACAGGGGACTACAATGAGCAGTTCTTC.

With respect to this clone: This sample includes further DNA sequences coding for the same CDR3. The J gene is TRBJ1-1, the V gene TRBV5-1; perhaps TRBD1 as D (6 bases). Trimming removed 0 bases from V and 2 bases from J, with 11 bases in between. Germline V CDR1 and CDR2: SGHRS, YFSETQ. CDR3 size: 15 residues. The CDR3 region has the DNA TGCGCCAGCAGCTTGGAGGGGGAAGGAAACACTGAAGCTTTCTTT. As protein: CASSLEGEGNTEAFF. Combining the CDR3 with reference TRBV5-1 and TRBJ1-1 gives the whole variable domain KAGVTQTPRYLIKTRGQQVTLSCSPISGHRSVSWYQQTPGQGLQFLFEYFSETQRNKGNFPGRFSGRQFSNSRSEMNVSTLELGDSALYLCASSLEGEGNTEAFFGQGTRLTVV.

The rearrangement links TRBV4-1 to TRBJ1-5, with 7 bases fitting TRBD1. The CDR3 is 16 residues long. CDR1 is MGHRA, CDR2 YSYEKL, per germline. Trimming cost V 0 bases and J 5 bases; bases outside gene matches: 7. CDR3 protein: CASSQEGGGIDQPQHF. CDR3 nucleotide sequence: TGCGCCAGCAGCCAAGAGGGAGGGGGCATCGATCAGCCCCAGCATTTT.

The V call is TRBV6-1, the J call TRBJ1-2, with D possibly being TRBD1 (5 bases). The germline CDR1 and CDR2 sequences are MNHNS and SASEGT. V lost 4 bases and J lost 6, with 9 bases in between. The CDR3 sequence is 12 residues long. CDR3 sequence (DNA): TGTGCCAGCAGTGCGACAGCGAATGGCTACACCTTC. Translation gives CASSATANGYTF.

The chain links TRBV6-1 to TRBJ2-7; D perhaps matches TRBD1 (6 bases). Trimming left V 1 base short and J 9 bases short, with 10 bases between. The germline V gene encodes CDR1 MNHNS and CDR2 SASEGT. This CDR3 is 12 amino acids long. CDR3: CASSEEGGGQYF. The CDR3 DNA is TGTGCCAGCAGTGAAGAAGGGGGTGGGCAGTACTTC.